Each of the 5 T cell receptor beta chains below was sequenced from the same sample in a study of cytomegalovirus exposure and HLA in healthy donors. It was with 60 Vbeta and 13 Jbeta primers that the PCR ran. The repertoire was sequenced with immunoSEQ multiplex PCR; TCRdb's copy has only in-frame clones and lacks some. The data contain 150,000 to 200,000 clones, around 88% of them singletons. Sequenced input: PBMCs. The receptors here all came from a woman in her 30s in good health and CMV-seronegative.

Of note for this clone: In the same sample, other DNA sequences code for this CDR3. The chain is built from TRBV5-6 and TRBJ2-5; TRBD1 might be the D (5 bases). Germline loops: CDR1 SGHDT, CDR2 YYEEEE. V was trimmed by 2 bases and J by 9 bases, leaving 14 bases between them. This CDR3 has 13 amino acids. CDR3 nucleotides: TGTGCCAGCAGCTTTGACAGTTTGGATCCCCAGTACTTC. Translation: CASSFDSLDPQYF.

The chain links TRBV27 to TRBJ2-7; 12 bases align to TRBD1. The trim removed 6 bases at V and 5 bases at J, leaving 8 bases unmatched. Looked up from germline, CDR1 is MNHEY and CDR2 is SMNVEV (reference sequence). This CDR3 contains 15 residues. The CDR3 spells CASRPIGTGGNEQYF. As DNA, the CDR3 is TGTGCCAGCAGGCCTATCGGGACAGGGGGCAACGAGCAGTACTTC.

The chain recombines TRBV18 with TRBJ2-7, with a weak D call TRBD1 (6 bases). CDR1 and CDR2 (germline): KGHSH, LQKENI. V gave up 6 bases and J gave up 4 bases, with 10 bases separating them. The CDR3 spans 12 residues. CDR3 sequence reads: CASSPDRYEQYF. DNA for the CDR3: TGTGCCAGCTCTCCGGACAGATACGAGCAGTACTTC.

This chain connects TRBV19 to TRBJ2-7, with 8 bases that match TRBD2. Germline V gives CDR1 LNHDA, CDR2 SQIVND (reference sequence). The CDR3 has 14 residues. J gave up 2 bases and V 6 bases, and 6 bases lay outside the gene matches. CDR3 DNA sequence: TGTGCCAGTAGGGGCGGGGGGCCACCCTACGAGCAGTACTTC. The encoded protein is CASRGGGPPYEQYF.

The chain couples TRBV29-1 to TRBJ2-1; possible D gene TRBD2, 6 bases. Trimming stripped 7 bases from V and 4 bases from J, with 11 bases between. Germline V gene sequence: CDR1 SQVTM, CDR2 ANQGSEA. This CDR3 region has 12 residues. The CDR3: CSGGTLYNEQFF. CDR3 DNA sequence: TGCAGCGGGGGGACTCTGTACAATGAGCAGTTCTTC.